Following are 17 T cell receptor beta chains from one sample sequenced in a study of spatial heterogeneity in lung cancer. TCRdb re-analysed the 5' RACE reads in MiXCR, keeping a single row per CDR3 protein. The sample records fewer than 2,000 distinct CDR3 sequences, 8% to 10% being singletons. These receptors have no identified antigens. Study findings and constraints: Expanded intratumoral alpha and beta TCR counts tracked tumor mutation counts.

The time point is: sample taken at primary tumor resection. Here the sequenced sample was lung tumor tissue, taken at surgery. The receptors derive from a female donor with early-stage non-small cell lung cancer.

Relative to its sample, this clonotype is medium-sized (0.01 to 0.1%). V usage is TRBV20-1 and J usage is TRBJ2-7; 8 bases are a match to TRBD1. Per the germline V gene, CDR1 is DFQATT and CDR2 is SNEGSKA (reference sequence). The CDR3 extends over 14 amino acids. V gave up 4 bases and J gave up 0 bases; unmatched junction bases: 5. Here the CDR3 reads CSAISQGASYEQYF. The DNA of the CDR3 is TGCAGTGCTATATCTCAGGGGGCCTCCTACGAGCAGTACTTC.

This clonotype is labeled large. V gene TRBV7-8 combines with J gene TRBJ2-3; a possible D gene is TRBD1 (6 bases). V lost 0 bases and J lost 2, with 15 bases in between. Germline CDR1 SGHVS, CDR2 FQNEAQ. This CDR3 region has 17 residues. The CDR3 sequence: CASSLAQQGTATDTQYF. Here the CDR3 DNA reads TGTGCCAGCAGCTTAGCACAGCAGGGGACGGCCACAGATACGCAGTATTTT.

This clonotype counts as large. This rearrangement joins TRBV6-4 to TRBJ2-2; D remains unclear. The CDR3 sequence is 12 residues long. Trimming left V 5 bases short and J 3 bases short, with 4 bases between. The germline CDR1 and CDR2 sequences are MRHNA and SNTAGT. CDR3 in amino acids: CASSRDTGELFF. The CDR3 DNA reads TGTGCCAGCAGTCGGGACACCGGGGAGCTGTTTTTT.

This clonotype was found a few times. This chain uses TRBV20-1 with TRBJ2-7, with D hard to call. This CDR3 is built from 11 residues. With 2 bases removed from V and 9 bases from J, the gap between germline ends came to 11 bases. Germline CDR1 and CDR2: DFQATT and SNEGSKA (reference sequence). The CDR3 DNA reads TGCAGTGCTAGATTGGGTCCGGGGCAGTACTTC. Its translation is CSARLGPGQYF.

In this sample, this clonotype is medium-sized. CDR3 DNA sequence: TGTGCCAGCAGTTTGGATCCCCCGGGGTACACTGAAGCTTTCTTT. Translation gives CASSLDPPGYTEAFF. This chain links TRBV6-2 or TRBV6-3 with TRBJ1-1; the D is unclear. Trimming left V 4 bases short and J 3 bases short, with 15 bases between. Germline V lookup: CDR1 MNHEY, CDR2 SVGEGT. There are 15 residues in the CDR3.

This clonotype is deemed large. The chain recombines TRBV7-2 with TRBJ2-7; D uncertain. The length of the CDR3 is 13 residues. CDR1 and CDR2 (germline): SGHTA, FQGNSA. The V gene lost 5 bases and the J gene lost 2 bases, with 10 bases spanning the gap. The CDR3 coding sequence is TGTGCCAGCAGCGCGTCACCAACCTACGAGCAGTACTTC. Residues: CASSASPTYEQYF.

J is TRBJ1-2 and V is TRBV11-2; 7 bases align to TRBD1. The CDR3 is made up of 15 amino acids. In germline, CDR1 is SGHAT, CDR2 FQNNGV. The V gene end was trimmed by 9 bases and the J gene end by 2 bases; junction bases not matched to a gene: 12. The CDR3 nucleotides read TGTGCCAGTAGGACGACGGGACAGACGAACTATGGCTACACCTTC. It translates to CASRTTGQTNYGYTF.

This clonotype has ten or more counts. The genes are TRBV7-2 and TRBJ2-2, with D uncertain. Deletions cut 5 bases from V and 6 bases from J, with 10 bases between. In germline, CDR1 is SGHTA, CDR2 FQGNSA. This CDR3 is 13 amino acids long. Here the CDR3 DNA reads TGTGCCAGCAGCGCGTCGGTAGCCGGGGAGCTGTTTTTT. It is translated as CASSASVAGELFF.

This clonotype qualifies as medium-sized. V usage is TRBV29-1 and J usage is TRBJ2-7; D remains unclear. The CDR3 consists of 12 residues. Trimming took 1 base from V and 6 from J, leaving 10 bases between them. Germline V CDR1 and CDR2: SQVTM, ANQGSEA. The CDR3 DNA is TGCAGCGTTGAAGGCCTCGCGCGCGAGCAGTACTTC. This gives the protein CSVEGLAREQYF.

This chain joins TRBV2 and TRBJ1-5; D gene uncertain. This CDR3 comprises 14 residues. Germline loops: CDR1 SNHLY, CDR2 FYNNEI. With 4 bases removed from V and 0 bases from J, the gap between germline ends came to 7 bases. CDR3 loop: CASSVSHSNQPQHF. The CDR3 coding sequence is TGTGCCAGCAGTGTTTCACATAGCAATCAGCCCCAGCATTTT.

Turning to this clonotype: A much larger clone lies one base from this, so it may be a read error. The rearrangement joins TRBV18 to TRBJ2-3; TRBD2 is a possible D gene (7 bases). The V end was cut by 4 bases, the J end by 0 bases, with 20 bases between. CDR1 is KGHSH, CDR2 LQKENI, per germline. The CDR3 is 18 amino acids. This CDR3 reads CASSLPWGGRPSTDTQYF. CDR3 DNA: TGTGCCAGCTCACTCCCGTGGGGGGGCAGACCTAGCACAGATACGCAGTATTTT.

By sample fraction, this clonotype is medium-sized. This chain connects TRBV4-3 to TRBJ1-5; D unclear. The V end was cut by 0 bases, the J end by 4 bases, with 10 bases between. CDR1 and CDR2 (germline): LGHNA, YSLEER. The CDR3 length is 15 residues. CDR3 protein: CASSQEWQTNQPQHF. The CDR3, as DNA: TGCGCCAGCAGCCAAGAGTGGCAGACTAATCAGCCCCAGCATTTT.

This clonotype is medium-sized (0.01 to 0.1%) by share. The V and J genes are TRBV5-5 and TRBJ1-3; D gene ambiguous. This CDR3 is built from 13 residues. CDR1 SGHKS and CDR2 YYEKEE come from the germline V gene (reference sequence). V lost 7 bases and J 6 bases, leaving 14 bases between the germline ends. CDR3 nucleotides: TGTGCCAGCTCACAGTTACCTGAAAACACCATATATTTT. It yields the protein CASSQLPENTIYF.

By proportion, this clonotype is medium-sized. This chain connects TRBV4-3 to TRBJ2-6; 8 positions agree with TRBD1. CDR3 size: 18 residues. Trimming at V came to 1 base and at J to 4 bases, leaving 9 bases not matched to a gene. Germline V gene sequence: CDR1 LGHNA, CDR2 YSLEER. This CDR3 is CASSQAPGQAPGANVLTF. The CDR3 bases are TGCGCCAGCAGCCAAGCGCCGGGACAGGCACCCGGGGCCAACGTCCTGACTTTC.

In DNA, the CDR3 is TGTGCCACCAGATGGGGGGGCCGGGAGACCCAGTACTTC. This translates into CATRWGGRETQYF. The rearrangement joins TRBV7-8 to TRBJ2-5; the D gene is possibly TRBD2 (7 bases). The V gene's germline CDR1 is SGHVS and CDR2 FQNEAQ. The CDR3 spans 13 residues. Trimming shortened V by 10 bases and J by 5 bases, and 17 bases separated the two germline ends.

This clonotype was recorded once. The chain joins TRBV2 to TRBJ2-3, with unresolved D. Germline CDR1 and CDR2: SNHLY and FYNNEI. The ends were cut back, 5 bases at V and 2 bases at J, with 11 bases in the middle. CDR3 length: 14 amino acids. CDR3 residues: CASSPSQITDTQYF. CDR3 DNA: TGTGCCAGCAGTCCATCCCAAATCACAGATACGCAGTATTTT. The variable domain in full, with the rest retrieved from reference TRBV2 and TRBJ2-3, is EPEVTQTPSHQVTQMGQEVILRCVPISNHLYFYWYRQILGQKVEFLVSFYNNEISEKSEIFDDQFSVERPDGSNFTLKIRSTKLEDSAMYFCASSPSQITDTQYFGPGTRLTVL.

By sample share, this clonotype is medium-sized. This chain joins TRBV20-1 and TRBJ1-1; D is uncertain. The CDR3 runs 11 residues. The germline V gene encodes CDR1 DFQATT and CDR2 SNEGSKA (reference sequence). The ends were cut back, 6 bases at V and 5 bases at J, with 10 bases in the middle. The CDR3 DNA is TGCAGTGCCGTGCATCGGACTGAAGCTTTCTTT. Protein: CSAVHRTEAFF.